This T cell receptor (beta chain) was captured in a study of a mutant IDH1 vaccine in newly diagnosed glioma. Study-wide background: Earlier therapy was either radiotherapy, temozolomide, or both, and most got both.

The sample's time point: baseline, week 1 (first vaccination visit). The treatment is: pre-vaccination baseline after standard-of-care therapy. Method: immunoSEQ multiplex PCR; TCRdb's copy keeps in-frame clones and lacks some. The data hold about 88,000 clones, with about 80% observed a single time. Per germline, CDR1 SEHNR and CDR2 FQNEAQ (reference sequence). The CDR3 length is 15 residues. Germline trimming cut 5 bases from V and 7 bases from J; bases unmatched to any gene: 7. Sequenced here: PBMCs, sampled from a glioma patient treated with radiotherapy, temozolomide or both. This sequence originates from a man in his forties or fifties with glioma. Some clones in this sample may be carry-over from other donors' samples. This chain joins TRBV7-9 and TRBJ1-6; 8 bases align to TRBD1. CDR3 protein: CASSTGTGPNSPLHF. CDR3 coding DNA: TGTGCCAGCAGCACCGGGACAGGTCCCAATTCACCCCTCCACTTT.